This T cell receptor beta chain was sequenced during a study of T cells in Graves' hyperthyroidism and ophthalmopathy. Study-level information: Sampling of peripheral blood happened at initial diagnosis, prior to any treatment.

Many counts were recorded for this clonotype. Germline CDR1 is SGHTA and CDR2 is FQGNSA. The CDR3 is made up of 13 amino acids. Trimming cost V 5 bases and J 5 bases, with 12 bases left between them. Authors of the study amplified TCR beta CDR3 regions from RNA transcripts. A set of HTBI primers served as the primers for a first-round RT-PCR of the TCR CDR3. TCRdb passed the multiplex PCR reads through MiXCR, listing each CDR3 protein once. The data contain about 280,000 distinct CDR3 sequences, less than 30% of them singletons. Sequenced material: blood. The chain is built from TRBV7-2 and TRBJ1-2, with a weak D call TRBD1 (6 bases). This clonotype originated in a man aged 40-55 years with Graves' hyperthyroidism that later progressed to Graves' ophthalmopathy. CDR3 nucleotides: TGTGCCAGCAGCCGGACAGAACTTTATGGCTACACCTTC. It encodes CASSRTELYGYTF.